The clone carrying this T cell receptor beta chain came up once. Only in-frame clones appear in the TCRdb table, and some are missing; sequencing was by immunoSEQ multiplex PCR. The data hold 110,000 to 150,000 clones, with about 70% observed a single time. This sample was taken from a study of cytotoxic CD8 clonotypes in ibrutinib-treated CLL. Study-wide context: The study included approximately 10 relapsed/refractory and about 16 treatment-naive patients; roughly 18 had IGHV unmutated disease. By median roughly 69 months, around twelve had progressed and about 15 stayed remitted; responses had been 2 complete and approximately 24 partial.

Between the trimmed V and J ends, which lost 5 bases and 6 bases, there was a span of 17 bases. This CDR3 comprises 14 residues. Germline CDR1 MNHNS, CDR2 SASEGT. Sequencing was performed on PBMCs, taken after 24 months of ibrutinib treatment. The TCR comes from a human donor with chronic lymphocytic leukemia. V and J are TRBV6-1 and TRBJ2-7; no definite D call. CDR3 protein: CASSPRTVVGEQYF. CDR3 sequence (DNA): TGTGCCAGCAGTCCCCGGACGGTTGTTGGCGAGCAGTACTTC.